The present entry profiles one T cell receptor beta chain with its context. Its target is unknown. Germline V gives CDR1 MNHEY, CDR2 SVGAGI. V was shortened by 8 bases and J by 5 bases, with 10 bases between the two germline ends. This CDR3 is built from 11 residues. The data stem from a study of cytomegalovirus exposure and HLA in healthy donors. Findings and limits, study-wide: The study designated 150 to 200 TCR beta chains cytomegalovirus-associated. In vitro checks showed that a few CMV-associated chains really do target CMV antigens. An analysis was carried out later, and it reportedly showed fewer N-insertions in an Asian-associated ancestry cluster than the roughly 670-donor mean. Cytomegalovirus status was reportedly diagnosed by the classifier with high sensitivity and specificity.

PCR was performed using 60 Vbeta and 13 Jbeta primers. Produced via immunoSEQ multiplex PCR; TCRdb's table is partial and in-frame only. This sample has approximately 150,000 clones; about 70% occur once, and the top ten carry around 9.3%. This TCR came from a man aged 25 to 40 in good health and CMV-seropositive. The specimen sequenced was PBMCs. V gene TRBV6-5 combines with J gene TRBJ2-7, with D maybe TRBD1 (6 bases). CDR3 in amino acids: CASQRDNEQYF. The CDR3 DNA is TGTGCCAGCCAGAGGGACAACGAGCAGTACTTC.